The T cell receptor (beta chain) under discussion was sequenced for a study of prognosis after radiotherapy for stage I lung cancer. Multiplex PCR in two rounds served to amplify TCR beta CDR3 from genomic DNA. It was primers specific to each TRBV and TRBJ gene that first-round PCR used. TCRdb reprocessed the multiplex PCR reads with MiXCR, giving one entry per CDR3 protein. This table has about 59,000 distinct CDR3 sequences, more than 25% appearing once. This clonotype has ten or more counts. The antigen is undetermined. V was cut by 6 bases and J by 6 bases, with 15 bases left in between. This CDR3 is 13 amino acids long. Germline lookup yields CDR1 MNHNS and CDR2 SASEGT. Study-level findings and limits: Median unique TCR clone counts of approximately 9,600 versus 7,200 showed a fall after stereotactic body radiation therapy.

The chain couples TRBV6-1 to TRBJ2-7, with TRBD1 as a possible D gene (5 bases). This TCR came from a donor at least 50 years old with non-small cell lung cancer. This specimen consisted of PBMCs, obtained before or after stereotactic body radiation therapy (not recorded which). DNA for the CDR3: TGTGCCAGCAGCAAAGAAGGGGTTGGCGAGCAGTACTTC. Translation gives CASSKEGVGEQYF.